A single sample is the source of the 5 T cell receptor beta chains below, sequenced in a study of vaccination effects on CD4 cells after COVID-19. ViraFEST used viral peptide pools to expand antigen-specific CD4+ T cells before sequencing. A roughly 10-day culture period preceded the isolation of CD4+ T cells. No cognate antigen is known for these TCRs. The assay was immunoSEQ multiplex PCR, and TCRdb's table has in-frame clones only and misses some. The data hold approximately 82,000 clones, with approximately 74% observed a single time. Sequenced material: CD4+ T cells from PBMCs cultured with HCoV-229E spike peptides, taken before COVID-19 vaccination. These TCRs come from a human donor who received a COVID-19 vaccine.

The chain has TRBV4-1 and TRBJ1-3; the D gene is possibly TRBD1 (5 bases). Between the trimmed V and J ends, which lost 4 bases and 3 bases, there was a span of 13 bases. Per the germline V gene, CDR1 is MGHRA and CDR2 is YSYEKL. The CDR3 covers 15 residues. The CDR3 DNA is TGCGCCAGCAGCCTTCTTCAGGGCTTTGGAAACACCATATATTTT. Translating it yields CASSLLQGFGNTIYF.

This clone was recorded only once. The chain combines TRBV5-1 with TRBJ1-6, with TRBD1 matching 10 bases. The germline V gene has CDR1 SGHRS and CDR2 YFSETQ. The length of the CDR3 is 14 residues. V was clipped by 3 bases and J by 12 bases; unmatched bases: 6. CDR3 loop: CASSSPGQGLPLHF. CDR3 sequence (DNA): TGCGCCAGCAGCTCTCCGGGACAGGGGTTACCCCTCCACTTT. Complete variable domain (other parts from reference TRBV5-1 and TRBJ1-6): KAGVTQTPRYLIKTRGQQVTLSCSPISGHRSVSWYQQTPGQGLQFLFEYFSETQRNKGNFPGRFSGRQFSNSRSEMNVSTLELGDSALYLCASSSPGQGLPLHFGNGTRLTVT.

This clone was counted a few times. The rearrangement joins TRBV19 to TRBJ1-4; tentative D call: TRBD1 (6 bases). Trimming left V 4 bases short and J 3 bases short, with 12 bases between. The CDR3 covers 15 residues. The germline V gene has CDR1 LNHDA and CDR2 SQIVND (reference sequence). Here the CDR3 reads CASSTRTASNEKLFF. The CDR3 DNA is TGTGCCAGTAGTACCAGGACAGCATCTAATGAAAAACTGTTTTTT. The whole variable domain, filled in from reference TRBV19 and TRBJ1-4, reads DGGITQSPKYLFRKEGQNVTLSCEQNLNHDAMYWYRQDPGQGLRLIYYSQIVNDFQKGDIAEGYSVSREKKESFPLTVTSAQKNPTAFYLCASSTRTASNEKLFFGSGTQLSVL.

This rearrangement joins TRBV7-9 to TRBJ1-3, with D perhaps matching TRBD1 (5 bases). This CDR3 has 15 amino acids. Germline V CDR1 and CDR2: SEHNR, FQNEAQ (reference sequence). V shed 1 base and J shed 0 bases, with 7 bases lying between them. The chain's CDR3 is CASSLEGNSGNTIYF. CDR3 DNA: TGTGCCAGCAGCTTAGAGGGGAACTCTGGAAACACCATATATTTT.

The chain couples TRBV9 to TRBJ2-5, with D perhaps given as TRBD1 or TRBD2 (5 bases each). V was pared by 0 bases and J by 2 bases, with 8 bases between. This CDR3 is 14 amino acids long. The V gene's germline CDR1 is SGDLS and CDR2 YYNGEE. The chain's CDR3 is CASSVAGRQETQYF. The CDR3 nucleotides are TGTGCCAGCAGCGTAGCGGGGCGGCAAGAGACCCAGTACTTC.